The 6 T cell receptor beta chains in this list originate from one sample, sequenced in a study of prognosis after radiotherapy for stage I lung cancer. Two-round multiplex PCR on genomic DNA was the method by which TCR beta CDR3 was amplified. Round-one PCR had primers specific to each TRBV and TRBJ gene. TCRdb re-called the multiplex PCR reads through MiXCR, storing one row per CDR3 protein. The sample holds some 60,000 distinct CDR3 sequences, 26% seen once. The input for sequencing was PBMCs, taken before or after stereotactic body radiation therapy (not recorded which). The receptors were gathered from a donor of 50 years or more with non-small cell lung cancer.

Ten or more counts support this clonotype. This rearrangement joins TRBV3-1 to TRBJ2-7; D ambiguous. The germline gives CDR1 LGHDT, CDR2 YNNKEL (reference sequence). The CDR3 runs 15 residues. V was shortened by 1 base and J by 2 bases, with 12 bases between the two germline ends. This chain's CDR3 is CASSQGGRATYEQYF. As DNA, the CDR3 is TGTGCCAGCAGCCAAGGGGGTCGGGCTACCTACGAGCAGTACTTC.

This clonotype was seen more than once but under ten times. This chain joins TRBV4-1 and TRBJ2-7; D is unresolved. Germline V gene data show CDR1 as MGHRA and CDR2 as YSYEKL. V gave up 1 base and J gave up 2 bases, with 15 bases separating them. The CDR3 is made up of 16 amino acids. The CDR3 nucleotides read TGCGCCAGCAGCCAAGGGTTTGGCCAGATCCCCTACGAGCAGTACTTC. Its translation: CASSQGFGQIPYEQYF.

The chain carries TRBV18 and TRBJ1-1; 9 bases line up with TRBD1. This CDR3 region has 15 residues. With 5 bases clipped from V and 6 bases from J, the junction kept 10 bases outside the gene matches. Germline loops: CDR1 KGHSH, CDR2 LQKENI. The CDR3 DNA sequence: TGTGCCAGCTCAGCAGCGACAGGGGGGTTCCCTGAAGCTTTCTTT. It codes for CASSAATGGFPEAFF.

This clonotype appeared many times. V usage is TRBV9 and J usage is TRBJ2-2, with TRBD1 matching 9 bases. With 4 bases clipped from V and 3 bases from J, the junction kept 19 bases outside the gene matches. The CDR3 loop spans 20 amino acids. CDR1 and CDR2 (germline): SGDLS, YYNGEE. The CDR3, as DNA: TGTGCCAGCAGCCCATCTTGGCGGGACCACAGGGGGCTAGACACCGGGGAGCTGTTTTTT. It is translated as CASSPSWRDHRGLDTGELFF.

This clonotype showed up just a few times. A single base separates this from a much larger clone, so it may be a read error. J is TRBJ1-4 and V is TRBV5-1, with 9 bases lining up with TRBD1. The CDR3 extends over 15 amino acids. From germline, CDR1 is SGHRS and CDR2 YFSETQ. CDR3 in amino acids: CASSPTGQGTEELFF. As DNA, the CDR3 is TGCGCCAGCAGCCCCACAGGACAGGGGACTGAAGAACTGTTTTTT.

This clonotype occurred a few times. This may arise from a read error, as a much more abundant clone is one base away. The V gene is TRBV30, the J gene TRBJ2-7; a weak D match, TRBD2 (7 bases). The CDR3 runs 15 residues. Germline CDR1 is GTSNPN and CDR2 is SVGIG (reference sequence). V was cut by 5 bases and J by 7 bases, with 24 bases left in between. CDR3 amino acids: CAWGARGGKKYEQYF. The CDR3, as DNA: TGTGCCTGGGGTGCTAGGGGGGGCAAGAAGTATGAGCAGTACTTC.